This T cell receptor (beta chain) was recorded in a study of tumor-infiltrating lymphocytes in primary liver carcinoma. Germline loops: CDR1 GTSNPN, CDR2 SVGIG (reference sequence). The CDR3 is made up of 14 amino acids. The template, about 500 ng total RNA, yielded TCR beta cDNA made with a constant-region primer. Slightly modified ARM-PCR served as the procedure for the TCR beta libraries. These libraries came from three rounds of nested multiplex PCR. Primers for the first two PCR rounds were TRBV1-TRBV30 forward primers and a C-beta reverse primer (around 10 cycles per round). MiXCR, applied by TCRdb to the multiplex PCR reads, yields one record per CDR3 protein. The sample yields 180,000 or so distinct CDR3 sequences, 50% to 75% seen once. In addition to blood RNA drawn from unsorted whole blood, germline DNA was extracted. Remarks on this clonotype: The junction departs from germline at one end; a sequencing error may be responsible.

This TCR was recovered from a man in his forties with primary liver carcinoma and hepatitis B virus infection. The V gene is TRBV30, the J gene TRBJ2-2; the match to TRBD2 covers 7 bases. Sequenced material: peripheral blood. The CDR3 protein is CVCLGLSSAGELFF. The DNA for the CDR3 is TGTGTCTGTCTGGGACTCAGCAGCGCGGGGGAACTGTTTTTT. Based on the CDR3 plus reference TRBV30 and TRBJ2-2, the full variable domain is SQTIHQWPATLVQPVGSPLSLECTVEGTSNPNLYWYRQAAGRGLQLLFYSVGIGQISSEVPQNLSASRPQDRQFILSSKKLLLSDSGFYLCVCLGLSSAGELFFGEGSRLTVL.